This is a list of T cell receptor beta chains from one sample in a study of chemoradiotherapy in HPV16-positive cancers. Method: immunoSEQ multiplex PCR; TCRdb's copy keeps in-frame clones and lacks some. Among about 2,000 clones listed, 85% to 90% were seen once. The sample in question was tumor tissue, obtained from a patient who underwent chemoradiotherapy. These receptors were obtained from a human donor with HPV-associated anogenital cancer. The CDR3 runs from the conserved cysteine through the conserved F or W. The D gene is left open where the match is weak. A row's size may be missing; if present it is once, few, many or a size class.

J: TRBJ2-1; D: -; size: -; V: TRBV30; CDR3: CAWSVWGRRGLNNEQFF; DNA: TGTGCCTGGAGTGTGTGGGGGCGACGGGGCTTGAACAATGAGCAGTTCTTC
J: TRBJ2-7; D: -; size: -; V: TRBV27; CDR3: CASSWSPGYEQYF; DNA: TGTGCCAGCAGTTGGTCCCCGGGTTACGAGCAGTACTTC
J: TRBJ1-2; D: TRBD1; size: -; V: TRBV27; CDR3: CASSPNRGLGYTF; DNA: TGTGCCAGCAGTCCAAACAGGGGACTTGGCTACACCTTC
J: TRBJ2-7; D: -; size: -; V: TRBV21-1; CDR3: CASSKKRRTGSYEQYF; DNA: TGTGCCAGCAGCAAAAAGCGACGGACAGGCTCCTACGAGCAGTACTTC
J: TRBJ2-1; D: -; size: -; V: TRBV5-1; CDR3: CASSLVADYNEQFF; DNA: TGCGCCAGCAGCTTGGTGGCAGACTACAATGAGCAGTTCTTC
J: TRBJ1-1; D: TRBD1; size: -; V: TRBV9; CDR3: CASSPDRAMLQAFF; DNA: TGTGCCAGCAGCCCCGACAGGGCGATGTTGCAAGCTTTCTTT
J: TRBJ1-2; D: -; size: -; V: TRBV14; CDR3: CASSQTGSYYGYTF; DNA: TGTGCCAGCAGCCAAACCGGGAGTTACTATGGCTACACCTTC
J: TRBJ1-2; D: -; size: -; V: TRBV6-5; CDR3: CASSYGGGDGYTF; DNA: TGTGCCAGCAGTTACGGGGGTGGTGATGGCTACACCTTC
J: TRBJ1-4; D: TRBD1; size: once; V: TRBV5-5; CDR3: CASSPGDSLRIEKLFF; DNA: TGTGCCAGCAGCCCCGGGGACAGTTTAAGGATTGAAAAACTGTTTTTT
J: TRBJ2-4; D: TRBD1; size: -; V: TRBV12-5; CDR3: CASALDRENIQYF; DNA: TGTGCTAGTGCCCTCGACAGGGAAAACATTCAGTACTTC
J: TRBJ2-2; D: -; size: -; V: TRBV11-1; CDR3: CASSPRGGELFF; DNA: TGTGCCAGCAGCCCCCGGGGGGGGGAGCTGTTTTTT
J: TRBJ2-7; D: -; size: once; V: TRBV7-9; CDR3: CASSLPASYEQYF; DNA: TGTGCCAGCAGCTTACCGGCTAGCTACGAGCAGTACTTC
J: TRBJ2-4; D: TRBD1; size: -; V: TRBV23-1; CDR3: CASTIPGQGENIQYF; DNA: TGCGCCAGCACCATTCCGGGACAGGGGGAAAACATTCAGTACTTC
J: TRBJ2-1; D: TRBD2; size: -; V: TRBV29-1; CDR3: CSEASGGGRNEQFF; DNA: TGCAGCGAGGCTTCTGGGGGGGGGAGAAATGAGCAGTTCTTC
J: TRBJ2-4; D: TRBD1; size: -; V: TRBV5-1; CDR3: CASSGTGVLAKNIQYF; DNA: TGCGCCAGCAGCGGGACAGGGGTTTTAGCCAAAAACATTCAGTACTTC
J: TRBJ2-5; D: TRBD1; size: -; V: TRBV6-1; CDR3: CASRTGVRETQYF; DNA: TGTGCCAGCAGGACAGGGGTTAGAGAGACCCAGTACTTC
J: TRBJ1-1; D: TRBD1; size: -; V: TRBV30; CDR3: CAWSPGTGGTEAFF; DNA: TGTGCCTGGAGTCCAGGGACAGGGGGCACTGAAGCTTTCTTT
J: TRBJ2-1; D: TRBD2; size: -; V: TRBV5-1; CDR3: CASSLTSGGSYNEQFF; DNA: TGCGCCAGCAGCCTTACTAGCGGGGGCTCCTACAATGAGCAGTTCTTC
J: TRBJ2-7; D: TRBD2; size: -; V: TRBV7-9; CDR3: CASSLLAGGGEQYF; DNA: TGTGCCAGCAGCTTACTAGCGGGAGGGGGGGAGCAGTACTTC
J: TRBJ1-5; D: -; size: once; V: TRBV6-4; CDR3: CASTQGPYSNQPQHF; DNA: TGTGCCAGCACCCAGGGGCCCTATAGCAATCAGCCCCAGCATTTT
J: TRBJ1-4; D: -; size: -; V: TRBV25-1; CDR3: CASSTVTNEKLFF; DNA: TGTGCCAGCTCGACAGTTACTAATGAAAAACTGTTTTTT
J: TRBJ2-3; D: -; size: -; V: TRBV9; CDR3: CASSVVRGAQYF; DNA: TGTGCCAGCAGCGTAGTTAGAGGGGCGCAGTATTTT
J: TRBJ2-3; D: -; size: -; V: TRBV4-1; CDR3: CASSQAPSTDTQYF; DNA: TGCGCCAGCAGCCAAGCCCCTAGCACAGATACGCAGTATTTT
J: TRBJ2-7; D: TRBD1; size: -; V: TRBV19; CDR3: CASNRDRDYEQYF; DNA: TGTGCCAGTAATCGGGACAGAGACTACGAGCAGTACTTC
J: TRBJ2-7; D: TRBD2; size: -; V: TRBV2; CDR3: CASSESLAGSYEQYF; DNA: TGTGCCAGCAGTGAATCATTAGCGGGGTCCTACGAGCAGTACTTC
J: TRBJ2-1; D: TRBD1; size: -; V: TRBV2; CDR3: CASTQDRGPFGNEQFF; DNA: TGTGCCAGCACTCAAGACAGGGGGCCCTTTGGCAATGAGCAGTTCTTC
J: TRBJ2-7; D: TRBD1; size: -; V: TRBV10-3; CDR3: CAISGGTAYEQYF; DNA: TGTGCCATCAGTGGGGGGACAGCCTACGAGCAGTACTTC
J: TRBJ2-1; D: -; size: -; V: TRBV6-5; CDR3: CASSYAGGNSYNEQFF; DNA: TGTGCCAGCAGTTACGCCGGCGGTAACTCCTACAATGAGCAGTTCTTC
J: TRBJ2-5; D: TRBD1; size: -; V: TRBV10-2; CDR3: CASSPYRGRETQYF; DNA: TGCGCCAGCAGTCCATACAGGGGGCGAGAGACCCAGTACTTC
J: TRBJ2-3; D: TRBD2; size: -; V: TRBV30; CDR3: CAWSSTSGRSWNTQYF; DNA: TGTGCCTGGAGTTCGACTAGCGGGAGATCGTGGAATACGCAGTATTTT
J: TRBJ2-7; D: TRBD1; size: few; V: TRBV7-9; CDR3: CASSLTGFYEQYF; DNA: TGTGCCAGCAGCTTGACAGGGTTCTACGAGCAGTACTTC
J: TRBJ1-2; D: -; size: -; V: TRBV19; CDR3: CASSVQRANYGYTF; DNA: TGTGCCAGTAGTGTACAGAGAGCTAACTATGGCTACACCTTC
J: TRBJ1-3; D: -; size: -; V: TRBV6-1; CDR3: CASRETANGNTIYF; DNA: TGTGCCAGCAGGGAGACAGCAAACGGAAACACCATATATTTT
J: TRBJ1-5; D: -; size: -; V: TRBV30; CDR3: CAWSGHLNQPQHF; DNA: TGTGCCTGGAGTGGCCACTTAAATCAGCCCCAGCATTTT
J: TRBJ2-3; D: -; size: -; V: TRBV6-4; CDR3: CASSVGGDTHTDTQYF; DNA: TGTGCCAGCAGTGTAGGGGGGGATACCCACACAGATACGCAGTATTTT
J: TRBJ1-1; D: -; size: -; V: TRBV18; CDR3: CASSPMGHPRAFF; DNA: TGTGCCAGCTCACCAATGGGACACCCGCGGGCTTTCTTT
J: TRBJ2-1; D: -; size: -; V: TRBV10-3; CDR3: CAISDDGHQYNEQFF; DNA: TGTGCCATCAGTGATGATGGACACCAATACAATGAGCAGTTCTTC
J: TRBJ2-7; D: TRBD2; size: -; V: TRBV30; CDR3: CAWSGGGAGVANEQYF; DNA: TGTGCCTGGAGTGGGGGAGGGGCGGGAGTTGCAAACGAGCAGTACTTC
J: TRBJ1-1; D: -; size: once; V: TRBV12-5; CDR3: CASGLGPTEAFF; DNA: TGTGCTAGTGGTTTGGGCCCGACAGAAGCTTTCTTT
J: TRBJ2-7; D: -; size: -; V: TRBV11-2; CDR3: CASSLGIDGSYEQYF; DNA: TGTGCCAGCAGCTTAGGCATAGACGGATCCTACGAGCAGTACTTC
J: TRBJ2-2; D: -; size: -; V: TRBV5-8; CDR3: CASSPQGGGPGELFF; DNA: TGTGCCAGCAGCCCCCAAGGGGGAGGGCCCGGGGAGCTGTTTTTT
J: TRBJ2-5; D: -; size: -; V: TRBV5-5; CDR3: CASSLTGLQETQYF; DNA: TGTGCCAGCAGCCTTACAGGGTTACAAGAGACCCAGTACTTC
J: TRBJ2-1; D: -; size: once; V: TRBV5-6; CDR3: CASSLTVLVAAQQFF; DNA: TGTGCCAGCAGCTTGACGGTTCTCGTAGCGGCACAGCAGTTCTTC
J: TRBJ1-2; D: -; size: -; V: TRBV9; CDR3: CASSTGTNYGYTF; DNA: TGTGCCAGCAGCACCGGGACTAACTATGGCTACACCTTC
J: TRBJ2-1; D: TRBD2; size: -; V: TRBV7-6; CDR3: CASSSGAGLAGGPNEQFF; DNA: TGTGCCAGCAGCTCCGGGGCCGGACTAGCGGGAGGGCCCAATGAGCAGTTCTTC
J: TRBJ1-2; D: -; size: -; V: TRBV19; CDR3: CASSPRGRVDYTF; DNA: TGTGCCAGTAGTCCACGAGGGAGGGTAGACTACACCTTC
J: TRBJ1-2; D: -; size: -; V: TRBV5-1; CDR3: CASSLTDTHGYTF; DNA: TGCGCCAGCAGCTTGACAGACACTCATGGCTACACCTTC
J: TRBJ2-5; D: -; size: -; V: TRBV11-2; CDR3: CASSLNWDQETQYF; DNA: TGTGCCAGCAGCTTAAACTGGGACCAAGAGACCCAGTACTTC
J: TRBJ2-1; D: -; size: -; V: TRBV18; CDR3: CASSPPGTPRNEQFF; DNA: TGTGCCAGCTCACCACCAGGGACTCCCAGAAATGAGCAGTTCTTC
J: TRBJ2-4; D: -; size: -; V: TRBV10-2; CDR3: CASSESYYEGYF; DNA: TGCGCCAGCAGTGAGTCTTATTACGAGGGGTACTTC
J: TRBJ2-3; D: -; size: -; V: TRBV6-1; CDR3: CASSVVPSSTDTQYF; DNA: TGTGCCAGCAGTGTCGTACCTTCTAGCACAGATACGCAGTATTTT
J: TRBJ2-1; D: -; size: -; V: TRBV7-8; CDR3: CASSLMVGGSSYNEQFF; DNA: TGTGCCAGCAGCTTAATGGTTGGCGGAAGCTCCTACAATGAGCAGTTCTTC
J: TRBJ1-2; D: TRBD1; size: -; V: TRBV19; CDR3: CASSRGQGGGYTF; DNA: TGTGCCAGTAGCCGGGGACAAGGGGGCGGCTACACCTTC
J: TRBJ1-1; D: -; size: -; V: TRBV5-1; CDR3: CASSLAPGTPNTEAFF; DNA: TGCGCCAGCAGCTTGGCTCCCGGGACACCGAACACTGAAGCTTTCTTT
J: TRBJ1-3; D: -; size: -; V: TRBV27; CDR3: CASSPRNTIYF; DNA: TGTGCCAGCAGTCCAAGGAACACCATATATTTT
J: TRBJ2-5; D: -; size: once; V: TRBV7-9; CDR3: CASSLDPQETQYF; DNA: TGTGCCAGCAGCTTAGATCCCCAAGAGACCCAGTACTTC
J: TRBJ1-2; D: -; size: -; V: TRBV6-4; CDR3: CASSEGVGAPPPSGYTF; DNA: TGTGCCAGCAGTGAAGGTGTAGGGGCCCCGCCGCCAAGTGGCTACACCTTC
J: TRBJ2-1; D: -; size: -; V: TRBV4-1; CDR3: CASSPRVPGDEQFF; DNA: TGCGCCAGCAGCCCCCGGGTACCCGGGGATGAGCAGTTCTTC
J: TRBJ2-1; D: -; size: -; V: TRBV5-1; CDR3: CASSLAMDLDEQFF; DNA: TGCGCCAGCAGCTTGGCAATGGATTTGGATGAGCAGTTCTTC